One and the same sample provided the 26 T cell receptor beta chains below, sequenced in a study of T cell responses to AZD1222 COVID-19 vaccine. This table comes from immunoSEQ multiplex PCR, and its TCRdb copy is limited to in-frame clones, with some not included. The table has approximately 140,000 clones, around four fifths seen once. The source was peripheral blood, collected on day 0 of MenACWY control vaccination. Source of these receptors: an adult in good health.

The chain employs TRBV7-8 and TRBJ1-4; D may be TRBD1 (6 bases). With 2 bases removed from V and 0 bases from J, the gap between germline ends came to 10 bases. The CDR3 sequence is 16 residues long. Germline loops: CDR1 SGHVS, CDR2 FQNEAQ. CDR3 bases: TGTGCCAGCAGCTTAATGGGGGGCTCAACTAATGAAAAACTGTTTTTT. Translation gives CASSLMGGSTNEKLFF.

This clone is a singleton in its sample. The chain couples TRBV18 to TRBJ1-6; 9 bases align to TRBD1. The germline V gene has CDR1 KGHSH and CDR2 LQKENI. The CDR3 contains 16 residues. The V segment lost 4 bases and the J segment 8 bases; nucleotides outside the gene matches: 9. CDR3 residues: CASSQQQGAVDSPLHF. CDR3 DNA sequence: TGTGCCAGCTCACAACAACAGGGGGCTGTGGATTCACCCCTCCACTTT.

The chain is built from TRBV6-5 and TRBJ2-1; D tentatively reads TRBD1 or TRBD2 (6 bases each). Germline loops: CDR1 MNHEY, CDR2 SVGAGI. The CDR3 is 15 residues long. Trimming took 7 bases from V and 9 from J, leaving 22 bases between them. CDR3 sequence reads: CASKNRGEVVGEQFF. Written as DNA, the CDR3 is TGTGCCAGCAAAAATAGGGGGGAAGTAGTGGGTGAGCAGTTCTTC.

The rearrangement links TRBV18 to TRBJ2-2; a weak D match, TRBD2 (7 bases). The CDR3 totals 18 residues. Germline V lookup: CDR1 KGHSH, CDR2 LQKENI. V was trimmed by 3 bases and J by 4 bases, leaving 21 bases between them. DNA of the CDR3: TGTGCCAGCTCACCGTGGGTGATGGCGGGGGACACCACCGGGGAGCTGTTTTTT. This gives the protein CASSPWVMAGDTTGELFF.

This clone was detected once. This chain connects TRBV2 to TRBJ1-1; D uncertain. Germline V lookup: CDR1 SNHLY, CDR2 FYNNEI. V lost 10 bases to trimming and J lost 1 base, with 13 bases between them. The CDR3 consists of 13 residues. The chain's CDR3 is CANQAIPNTEAFF. CDR3 DNA: TGTGCCAACCAGGCCATCCCGAACACTGAAGCTTTCTTT.

This sequence joins TRBV18 and TRBJ1-4; maybe TRBD1 (5 bases). Germline CDR1 is KGHSH and CDR2 is LQKENI. V was trimmed by 4 bases and J by 3 bases, leaving 12 bases between them. The CDR3 totals 15 residues. The CDR3: CASSLDSKANEKLFF. CDR3 sequence (DNA): TGTGCCAGCTCACTAGACAGTAAAGCTAATGAAAAACTGTTTTTT.

The V call is TRBV14, the J call TRBJ1-5; D is undetermined. The germline gives CDR1 SGHDN, CDR2 FVKESK. The CDR3 covers 13 residues. V gave up 0 bases and J gave up 7 bases, with 7 bases separating them. In nucleotides, the CDR3 is TGTGCCAGCAGCCAAGATCTCACCCAGCCCCAGCATTTT. It is translated as CASSQDLTQPQHF.

At least ten counts were recorded for this clone. This chain uses TRBV12-3 or TRBV12-4 with TRBJ1-2, with D hard to call. The CDR3 sequence is 12 residues long. Trimming cost V 8 bases and J 1 base, with 8 bases left between them. The chain's CDR3 is CASLGFNYGYTF. In DNA, the CDR3 is TGTGCCAGCCTAGGGTTTAACTATGGCTACACCTTC.

This chain connects TRBV4-1 to TRBJ2-4; 7 bases align to TRBD1. Germline V gene lookup returns CDR1 MGHRA and CDR2 YSYEKL. The trim removed 0 bases at V and 9 bases at J, leaving 8 bases unmatched. The CDR3 extends over 15 amino acids. The CDR3 DNA follows: TGCGCCAGCAGCCAAGAGGCAAGGGACAGTTCCATTCAGTACTTC. Its translation: CASSQEARDSSIQYF.

The chain links TRBV4-1 to TRBJ1-5; a weak D match, TRBD1 (5 bases). Deletions cut 3 bases from V and 3 bases from J, with 15 bases between. CDR3 length: 16 amino acids. Germline values: CDR1 MGHRA, CDR2 YSYEKL. CDR3 DNA: TGCGCCAGCAGCCAGCGCCGGGACTTGGACAATCAGCCCCAGCATTTT. Translating it yields CASSQRRDLDNQPQHF.

The CDR3 region is CASSPSTGELFF. CDR3 DNA sequence: TGTGCCAGCTCCCCTAGCACCGGGGAGCTGTTTTTT. This chain uses TRBV18 with TRBJ2-2, with D uncertain. The CDR3 loop spans 12 amino acids. The germline gives CDR1 KGHSH, CDR2 LQKENI. V lost 6 bases to trimming and J lost 4 bases, with 6 bases between them.

The chain combines TRBV18 with TRBJ1-6, with 10 bases identical to TRBD1. V shed 3 bases, J shed 7 bases, and the junction held 12 bases outside the gene matches. The CDR3 runs to 18 residues. Germline assignment: CDR1 KGHSH and CDR2 LQKENI. The CDR3 DNA is TGTGCCAGCTCACCCCCGGAGACAGGGGGCCTCTCCAATTCACCCCTCCACTTT. It translates to CASSPPETGGLSNSPLHF.

The rearrangement joins TRBV29-1 to TRBJ1-1; TRBD1 matches 12 bases. The CDR3 sequence is 16 residues long. The trim removed 5 bases at V and 1 base at J, leaving 8 bases unmatched. CDR1 is SQVTM, CDR2 ANQGSEA, per germline. In DNA, the CDR3 is TGCAGCGTTTCCGGGACAGGGGGCGAGTGGAACACTGAAGCTTTCTTT. This translates into CSVSGTGGEWNTEAFF.

The V call is TRBV10-2, the J call TRBJ2-2, with 11 bases aligning to TRBD1. This CDR3 is 16 amino acids long. CDR1 and CDR2 from the germline V gene are WSHSY and SAAADI. J lost 4 bases, V lost 2 bases, and 3 bases had no gene match. The CDR3 loop is CASSEEGTGGTGELFF. The CDR3 DNA follows: TGCGCCAGCAGTGAGGAGGGGACAGGGGGCACCGGGGAGCTGTTTTTT.

The chain uses TRBV4-2 and TRBJ2-3, with 9 bases identical to TRBD2. The germline gives CDR1 LGHNA, CDR2 YNFKEQ. The trim removed 0 bases at V and 1 base at J, leaving 5 bases unmatched. The CDR3 totals 17 residues. The CDR3 reads CASSQEGASGGTDTQYF. The CDR3 region has the DNA TGTGCCAGCAGCCAAGAAGGGGCTAGCGGGGGCACAGATACGCAGTATTTT.

V usage is TRBV4-2 and J usage is TRBJ2-5; D not certain. The CDR3 is made up of 14 amino acids. Germline V gene data show CDR1 as LGHNA and CDR2 as YNFKEQ. V lost 1 base and J 0 bases, leaving 6 bases between the germline ends. The CDR3 nucleotides are TGTGCCAGCAGCCAAGCAACAAACCAAGAGACCCAGTACTTC. It codes for CASSQATNQETQYF.

The rearrangement joins TRBV19 to TRBJ1-2; a possible D gene is TRBD1 (6 bases). Germline CDR1 is LNHDA and CDR2 is SQIVND (reference sequence). This CDR3 has 15 residues. V dropped 5 bases and J dropped 6 bases, with 19 bases sitting between them. In DNA, the CDR3 is TGTGCCAGTAGTGATCAGGGGAGAGTGGGCCATGGCTACACCTTC. It yields the protein CASSDQGRVGHGYTF.

This sequence joins TRBV5-8 and TRBJ2-1; 9 positions match TRBD1. V was clipped by 5 bases and J by 7 bases; unmatched bases: 7. CDR3 length equals 14 residues. The germline CDR1 and CDR2 sequences are SGHTS and YDEGEE. Written as DNA, the CDR3 is TGTGCCAGCAGTTCAGGGACAGGGTGGAATGAGCAGTTCTTC. It translates to CASSSGTGWNEQFF.

This clone was picked up one time. V usage is TRBV6-1 and J usage is TRBJ1-2; D possibly corresponds to TRBD1 (5 bases). This CDR3 is 15 amino acids long. Germline CDR1 MNHNS, CDR2 SASEGT. The V gene lost 3 bases and the J gene lost 8 bases, with 19 bases spanning the gap. The CDR3 nucleotides are TGTGCCAGCAGTGAGTTAGGACGGACGGGGGACGGCTACACCTTC. Protein: CASSELGRTGDGYTF.

J is TRBJ1-2 and V is TRBV2; 7 bases are a match to TRBD1. Germline V gene sequence: CDR1 SNHLY, CDR2 FYNNEI. The CDR3 has 12 amino acids. V shed 5 bases, J shed 4 bases, and the junction held 1 base outside the gene matches. The CDR3, as DNA: TGTGCCAGCAGTACAGGGGCCTATGGCTACACCTTC. Amino acids: CASSTGAYGYTF.

This clone was counted a few times. The chain recombines TRBV27 with TRBJ1-5, with D possibly matching TRBD1 (6 bases). The germline V gene has CDR1 MNHEY and CDR2 SMNVEV (reference sequence). The CDR3 covers 13 residues. Deletions cut 6 bases from V and 3 bases from J, with 9 bases between. This CDR3 reads CASRDSDNQPQHF. The CDR3 DNA is TGTGCCAGCAGGGACAGTGACAATCAGCCCCAGCATTTT.

This chain connects TRBV27 to TRBJ1-5, with 7 bases aligning to TRBD1. This CDR3 is 14 amino acids long. With 5 bases clipped from V and 4 bases from J, the junction kept 5 bases outside the gene matches. Per the germline V gene, CDR1 is MNHEY and CDR2 is SMNVEV (reference sequence). The CDR3 is CASSRQGLNQPQHF. The CDR3 DNA reads as TGTGCCAGCAGTCGACAGGGACTGAATCAGCCCCAGCATTTT.

This chain connects TRBV29-1 to TRBJ1-2; no firm D call. Germline V CDR1 and CDR2: SQVTM, ANQGSEA. The CDR3 is 13 amino acids. Trimming shortened V by 6 bases and J by 5 bases, and 16 bases separated the two germline ends. This chain's CDR3 is CSVSTGNLYGYTF. The CDR3 coding sequence is TGCAGCGTCTCAACGGGGAACTTATATGGCTACACCTTC.

The chain has TRBV9 and TRBJ2-5, with a tentative D call TRBD2 (7 bases). The ends were cut back, 1 base at V and 4 bases at J, with 17 bases in the middle. Germline CDR1 SGDLS, CDR2 YYNGEE. The CDR3 is 16 amino acids. Here the CDR3 DNA reads TGTGCCAGCAGCGTACGCGGGGGCGAGGTTGGAGAGACCCAGTACTTC. Its protein product is CASSVRGGEVGETQYF. The full variable domain, rest sourced from reference TRBV9 and TRBJ2-5, is DSGVTQTPKHLITATGQRVTLRCSPRSGDLSVYWYQQSLDQGLQFLIQYYNGEERAKGNILERFSAQQFPDLHSELNLSSLELGDSALYFCASSVRGGEVGETQYFGPGTRLLVL.

The chain uses TRBV5-1 and TRBJ2-1, with TRBD2 matching over 8 bases. CDR1 and CDR2 (germline): SGHRS, YFSETQ. This CDR3 region has 15 residues. J gave up 8 bases and V 5 bases, and 12 bases lay outside the gene matches. CDR3 amino acids: CASRPLADPKYEQFF. CDR3 bases: TGCGCCAGCAGGCCACTAGCGGACCCTAAGTATGAGCAGTTCTTC. Together with reference TRBV5-1 and TRBJ2-1, the CDR3 gives the full variable domain: KAGVTQTPRYLIKTRGQQVTLSCSPISGHRSVSWYQQTPGQGLQFLFEYFSETQRNKGNFPGRFSGRQFSNSRSEMNVSTLELGDSALYLCASRPLADPKYEQFFGPGTRLTVL.

J is TRBJ1-4 and V is TRBV29-1; 8 bases fit TRBD1. CDR1 is SQVTM, CDR2 ANQGSEA, per germline. V was clipped by 6 bases and J by 5 bases; unmatched bases: 8. This CDR3 spans 14 amino acids. The CDR3 here is CSVLTGGLNEKLFF. The CDR3 DNA is TGCAGCGTCTTAACAGGGGGTTTAAATGAAAAACTGTTTTTT.